This T cell receptor (beta chain) derives from a study of blood T cell repertoires in COVID-19. Study background: Specimens from acute and convalescent COVID-19 originated in the United States, Italy and Spain.

The table came from immunoSEQ multiplex PCR; TCRdb's copy has only in-frame clones and leaves some out. The sample includes about 100,000 clones, about four fifths of them seen just once. The CDR3 sequence is 14 residues long. V shed 2 bases and J shed 0 bases, with 7 bases lying between them. From germline, CDR1 is SGHAT and CDR2 FQNNGV. This sequence originates from an elderly man with COVID-19, enrolled during active disease. The chain is built from TRBV11-2 and TRBJ1-1; TRBD1 is a possible D gene (6 bases). Sequenced: peripheral blood. CDR3 protein: CASSLYRVNTEAFF. Here the CDR3 DNA reads TGTGCCAGCAGCTTATACAGGGTGAACACTGAAGCTTTCTTT.